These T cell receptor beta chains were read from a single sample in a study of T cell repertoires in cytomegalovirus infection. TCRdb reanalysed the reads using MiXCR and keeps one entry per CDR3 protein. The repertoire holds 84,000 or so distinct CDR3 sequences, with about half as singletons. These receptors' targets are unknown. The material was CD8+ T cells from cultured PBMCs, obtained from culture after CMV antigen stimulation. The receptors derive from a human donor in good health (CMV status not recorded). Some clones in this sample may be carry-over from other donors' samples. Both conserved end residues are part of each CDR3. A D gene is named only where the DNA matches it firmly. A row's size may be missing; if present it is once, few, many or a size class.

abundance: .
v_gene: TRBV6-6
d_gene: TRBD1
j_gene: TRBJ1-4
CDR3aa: CASTRRDSTLLNEKLFF
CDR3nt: TGTGCCAGCACTCGGCGGGACAGTACCCTCCTTAATGAAAAACTGTTTTTT

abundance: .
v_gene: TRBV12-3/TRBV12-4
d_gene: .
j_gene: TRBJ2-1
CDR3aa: CASTLGTSYNEQFF
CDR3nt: TGTGCCAGCACCCTTGGGACGTCCTACAATGAGCAGTTCTTC

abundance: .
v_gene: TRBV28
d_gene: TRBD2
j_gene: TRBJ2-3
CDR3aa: CASSLPLAGERADTQYF
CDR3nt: TGTGCCAGCAGTTTACCGCTAGCGGGAGAGAGGGCAGATACGCAGTATTTT

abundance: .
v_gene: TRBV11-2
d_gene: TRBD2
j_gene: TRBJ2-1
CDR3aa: CASSRTSGGYNEQFF
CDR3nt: TGTGCCAGCAGCCGGACTAGCGGGGGTTACAATGAGCAGTTCTTC

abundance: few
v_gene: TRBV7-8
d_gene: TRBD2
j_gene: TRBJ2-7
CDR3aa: CASSSRLAGEVAYEQYF
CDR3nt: TGTGCCAGCAGCTCGCGACTAGCGGGGGAAGTCGCCTACGAGCAGTACTTC

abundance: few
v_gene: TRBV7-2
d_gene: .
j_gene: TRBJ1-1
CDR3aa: CASSLEWGADTEAFF
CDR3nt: TGTGCCAGCAGCTTAGAATGGGGCGCGGACACTGAAGCTTTCTTT

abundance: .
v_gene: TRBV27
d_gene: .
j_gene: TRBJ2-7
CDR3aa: CASSLSSRQPEQYF
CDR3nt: TGTGCCAGCAGTTTATCGTCTCGACAGCCCGAGCAGTACTTC

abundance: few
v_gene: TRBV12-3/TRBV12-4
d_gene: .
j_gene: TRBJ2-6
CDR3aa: CASSQASGANVLTF
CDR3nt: TGTGCCAGCAGCCAAGCCTCTGGGGCCAACGTCCTGACTTTC

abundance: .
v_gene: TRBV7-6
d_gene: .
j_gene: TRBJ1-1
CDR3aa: CASTPGLPEAFF
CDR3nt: TGTGCCAGCACCCCGGGATTGCCTGAAGCTTTCTTT

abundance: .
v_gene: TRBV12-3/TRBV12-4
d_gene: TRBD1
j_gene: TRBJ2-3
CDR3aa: CASSLTLFLTGGNTDTQYF
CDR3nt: TGTGCCAGCAGTTTAACCCTGTTCCTGACAGGGGGAAACACAGATACGCAGTATTTT

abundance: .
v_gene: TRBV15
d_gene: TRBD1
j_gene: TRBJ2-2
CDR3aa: CATKAGGRTGELFF
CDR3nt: TGTGCCACCAAGGCAGGGGGAAGAACCGGGGAGCTGTTTTTT

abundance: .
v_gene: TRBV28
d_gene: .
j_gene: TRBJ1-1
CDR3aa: CASSPRTEMNTEAFF
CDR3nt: TGTGCCAGCAGTCCGCGGACAGAGATGAACACTGAAGCTTTCTTT

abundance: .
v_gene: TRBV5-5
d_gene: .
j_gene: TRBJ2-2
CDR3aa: CASSFDTNTGELFF
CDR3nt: TGTGCCAGCAGTTTTGACACGAACACCGGGGAGCTGTTTTTT

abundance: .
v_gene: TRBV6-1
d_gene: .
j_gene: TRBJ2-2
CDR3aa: CASSERYLGNTGELFF
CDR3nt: TGTGCCAGCAGTGAACGCTACCTCGGGAACACCGGGGAGCTGTTTTTT

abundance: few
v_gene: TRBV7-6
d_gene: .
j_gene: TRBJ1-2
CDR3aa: CASSRNREDGYTF
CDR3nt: TGTGCCAGCAGTAGGAACAGGGAGGATGGCTACACCTTC

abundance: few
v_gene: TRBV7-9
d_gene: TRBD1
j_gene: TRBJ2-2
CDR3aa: CASSWDRGTTGELFF
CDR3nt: TGTGCCAGCAGCTGGGACAGGGGGACCACCGGGGAGCTGTTTTTT

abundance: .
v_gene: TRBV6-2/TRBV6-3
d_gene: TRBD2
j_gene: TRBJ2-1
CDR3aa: CASSPPSGRGNEQFF
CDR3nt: TGTGCCAGCAGTCCCCCTAGCGGGAGGGGGAATGAGCAGTTCTTC

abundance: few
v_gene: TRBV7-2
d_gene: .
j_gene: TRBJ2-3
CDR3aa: CASSLVRGPSITDTQYF
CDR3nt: TGTGCCAGCAGCTTAGTCAGGGGTCCATCAATCACAGATACGCAGTATTTT

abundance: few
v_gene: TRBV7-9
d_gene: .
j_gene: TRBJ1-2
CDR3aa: CASSSRTAAGYGYTF
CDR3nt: TGTGCCAGCAGCTCCAGGACCGCGGCGGGCTATGGCTACACCTTC

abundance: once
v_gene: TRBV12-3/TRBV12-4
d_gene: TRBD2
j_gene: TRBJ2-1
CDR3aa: CASSPPRGGKSNEQFF
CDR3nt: TGTGCCAGCAGCCCACCGCGGGGGGGTAAATCCAATGAGCAGTTCTTC

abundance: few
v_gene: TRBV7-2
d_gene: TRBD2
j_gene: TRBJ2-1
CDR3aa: CASSLVNSGRAFEQFF
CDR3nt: TGTGCCAGCAGCTTAGTGAATAGCGGGAGGGCCTTTGAGCAGTTCTTC

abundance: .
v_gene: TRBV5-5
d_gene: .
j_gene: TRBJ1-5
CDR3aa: CASSLGLTTAGRQPQHF
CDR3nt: TGTGCCAGCAGCTTGGGACTTACAACCGCCGGAAGACAGCCCCAGCATTTT

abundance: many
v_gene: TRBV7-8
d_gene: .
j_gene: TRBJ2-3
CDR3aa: CASSRGSGVLSTDTQYF
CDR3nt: TGTGCCAGCAGCCGAGGTAGCGGAGTCCTGAGCACAGATACGCAGTATTTT